The rows below give T cell receptor beta chains drawn from one sample of a study of OX40 agonist ivuxolimab in advanced cancers. TCRdb's table, derived via immunoSEQ multiplex PCR, lists solely in-frame clones and lacks some. Counted here are 95,000 to 100,000 clones, around 85% occurring once; the ten biggest clones make up approximately 1.5%. The sample in question was CD4+ or CD8+ T cells sorted from blood, obtained in a trial of the OX40 agonist ivuxolimab. Source of these receptors: an adult with an advanced solid tumor such as melanoma, head and neck, liver or kidney cancer. The CDR3 runs from the conserved cysteine through the conserved F or W. The order of the fields is J gene, D gene, V gene, CDR3 protein. A D gene is named only where the DNA matches it firmly.

>TRBJ2-4|NA|TRBV6-5
CASSYSTSAGGNIQYF
>TRBJ2-1|TRBD2|TRBV28
CASSLMGGEGYNEQFF
>TRBJ2-1|TRBD2|TRBV7-3
CASSLTPSGGAVNEQFF
>TRBJ1-5|NA|TRBV7-2
CASSLRGRARGSNQPQHF
>TRBJ1-5|TRBD1|TRBV5-1
CASSSGTDQPQHF
>TRBJ1-2|NA|TRBV18
CASSPPDKNYGYTF
>TRBJ2-3|NA|TRBV5-4
CASSLELSTDTQYF
>TRBJ2-7|TRBD2|TRBV7-2
CASSLGAGPYEQYF
>TRBJ2-5|NA|TRBV7-8
CASSQRETQYF
>TRBJ2-2|TRBD1|TRBV7-2
CALGTENTGELFF
>TRBJ2-5|TRBD1|TRBV11-3
CASSLEAGGRETQYF
>TRBJ2-4|TRBD1|TRBV4-3
CASSQGDRGRETKNIQYF
>TRBJ1-3|NA|TRBV7-9
CASSQSGRASSGNTIYF
>TRBJ2-3|NA|TRBV21-1
CASSSGQATDTQYF
>TRBJ1-2|NA|TRBV28
CASSLFSRGGGERGYTF
>TRBJ2-5|NA|TRBV5-5
CASSLQTRAPFGETQYF
>TRBJ2-1|NA|TRBV2
CASGQTHEQFF
>TRBJ2-7|TRBD2|TRBV7-8
CASRSGTMHEQYF
>TRBJ1-6|NA|TRBV25-1
CASSGRQGANSPLHF
>TRBJ1-5|NA|TRBV7-2
CASSLVGRADQPQHF
>TRBJ1-5|NA|TRBV7-2
CASSLDSNQPQHF
>TRBJ1-3|NA|TRBV2
CASSPQGAGNTIYF
>TRBJ1-4|NA|TRBV29-1
CSADGGVGEKLFF
>TRBJ1-6|TRBD1|TRBV7-8
CASSVDRLPSFNSPLHF
>TRBJ2-1|NA|TRBV29-1
CSARGPYNEQFF
>TRBJ2-3|TRBD2|TRBV13
CASSLAGRTDTQYF
>TRBJ2-7|TRBD1|TRBV7-2
CASSLTSGTASYEQYF
>TRBJ1-2|NA|TRBV5-5
CASSLQGANYGYTF
>TRBJ2-6|NA|TRBV27
CASRSPSGANVLTF
>TRBJ2-3|NA|TRBV6-1
CASSALSDTDTQYF
>TRBJ1-1|NA|TRBV7-9
CASSLVAGRSTEAFF
>TRBJ2-1|TRBD2|TRBV30
CAWSPSSGRAFF
>TRBJ1-1|NA|TRBV28
CASSLGLEAFF
>TRBJ2-1|TRBD1|TRBV2
CASTRQGYEQFF
>TRBJ1-1|NA|TRBV7-2
CASSLSGAMNTEAFF
>TRBJ1-1|NA|TRBV7-2
CASSGEVRGARTGEAFF
>TRBJ2-1|NA|TRBV28
CASRGGGLIYEQFF
>TRBJ2-1|NA|TRBV4-2
CASSHEIQEAGEQFF
>TRBJ1-2|NA|TRBV9
CASSVSGGGNGYTF
>TRBJ2-2|TRBD2|TRBV10-1
CASRLAVNTGELFF
>TRBJ1-2|TRBD1|TRBV10-3
CAISARDRGYGYTF
>TRBJ1-4|NA|TRBV28
CASSLLGRDEKLFF
>TRBJ1-1|TRBD1|TRBV18
CASSRGQGQTNTEAFF
>TRBJ1-1|TRBD1|TRBV7-2
CASSLRQGPTSTEAFF
>TRBJ2-3|NA|TRBV11-2
CASSPRGPSTDTQYF
>TRBJ1-2|NA|TRBV15
CATSSRGGRYGYTF